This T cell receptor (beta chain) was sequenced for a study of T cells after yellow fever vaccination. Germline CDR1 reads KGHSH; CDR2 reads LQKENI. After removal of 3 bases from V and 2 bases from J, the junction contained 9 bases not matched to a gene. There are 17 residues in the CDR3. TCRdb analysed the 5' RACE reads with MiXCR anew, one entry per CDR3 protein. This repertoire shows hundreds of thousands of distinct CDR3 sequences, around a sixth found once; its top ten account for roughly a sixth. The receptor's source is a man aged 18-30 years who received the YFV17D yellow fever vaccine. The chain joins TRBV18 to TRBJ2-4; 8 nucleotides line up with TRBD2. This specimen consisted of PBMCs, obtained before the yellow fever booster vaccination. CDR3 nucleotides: TGTGCCAGCTCACCCCCGGGAGGGGGTAAGTCCAAAAACATTCAGTACTTC. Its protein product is CASSPPGGGKSKNIQYF.